This T cell receptor (beta chain) emerged from a study of lung T cells in sarcoidosis with Löfgren's syndrome. In its sample, this clonotype was seen many times. TCRdb redid the calling of the reads with MiXCR, one entry per CDR3 protein. The repertoire holds 58,000 or so distinct CDR3 sequences, around 20% seen once, with approximately 2.1% in the top ten. Trimming left V 7 bases short and J 8 bases short, with 20 bases between. CDR1 and CDR2 from the germline V gene are MDHEN and SYDVKM. The CDR3 spans 14 residues. The clonotype comes from a human donor with sarcoidosis (Löfgren's syndrome or another form), or a control subject (not recorded which). The chain employs TRBV28 and TRBJ1-2; D is unclear. The specimen sequenced was CD4+ T cells from PBMCs. The CDR3 coding sequence is TGTGCCAGCACCGGCCCGTTTGCAAAGTCGGGCTACACCTTC. It yields the protein CASTGPFAKSGYTF.